The 5 T cell receptor beta chains reported below all come from one sample, sequenced in a study of shared clonotypes between healthy human individuals. Some clones are missing from TCRdb's copy, which holds only in-frame ones; the method was immunoSEQ multiplex PCR. In the table there are roughly 1,800,000 clones, 85% to 95% of which are singletons. The naive CD8 population came from CD45RO-negative cells selected for CCR7, without terminally differentiated effector memory CD45RA+ cells. Material: naive CD8+ T cells sorted from blood. All receptors come from a man aged 18-30 years in good health.

The genes are TRBV28 and TRBJ2-7, with 9 bases that match TRBD1. The J segment lost 5 bases and the V segment lost 6 bases, leaving 8 bases of the junction unmatched. Germline CDR1 is MDHEN and CDR2 is SYDVKM. The CDR3 contains 14 residues. This CDR3 is CASSDRGQGHEQYF. DNA of the CDR3: TGTGCCAGCAGCGACCGGGGACAGGGCCACGAGCAGTACTTC.

The chain employs TRBV7-2 and TRBJ2-3; 12 bases match TRBD2. V shed 5 bases, J shed 4 bases, and the junction held 7 bases outside the gene matches. CDR1 is SGHTA, CDR2 FQGNSA, per germline. The CDR3 totals 16 residues. CDR3 nucleotide sequence: TGTGCCAGCAGCCGCTGGACTAGCGGGATTGCAGATACGCAGTATTTT. It translates to CASSRWTSGIADTQYF. Full variable domain (outside the CDR3, taken from reference TRBV7-2 and TRBJ2-3): GAGVSQSPSNKVTEKGKDVELRCDPISGHTALYWYRQSLGQGLEFLIYFQGNSAPDKSGLPSDRFSAERTGGSVSTLTIQRTQQEDSAVYLCASSRWTSGIADTQYFGPGTRLTVL.

This clone has only one observation. The V call is TRBV19, the J call TRBJ2-7; 7 bases match TRBD1. The ends lost 6 bases at V and 1 base at J; junction bases unmatched: 6. Germline assignment: CDR1 LNHDA and CDR2 SQIVND (reference sequence). This CDR3 has 14 amino acids. The CDR3 sequence is CASSLTGNSYEQYF. The CDR3 bases are TGTGCCAGTAGCCTGACAGGGAATTCCTACGAGCAGTACTTC.

The V and J genes are TRBV27 and TRBJ2-7, with 7 bases matching TRBD2. Unmatched junction bases numbered 11, after V lost 0 bases and J lost 6 bases. Per germline, CDR1 MNHEY and CDR2 SMNVEV (reference sequence). This CDR3 has 16 amino acids. The CDR3 is CASSLSAGTPLREQYF. CDR3 sequence (DNA): TGTGCCAGCAGTTTATCAGCGGGGACGCCCCTACGCGAGCAGTACTTC.

The table lists this clone with a few counts. V and J are TRBV27 and TRBJ1-1; the match to TRBD1 covers 11 bases. Germline-derived CDR1 and CDR2 are MNHEY and SMNVEV (reference sequence). V was clipped by 5 bases and J by 4 bases; unmatched bases: 3. This CDR3 spans 14 amino acids. CDR3: CASSRDRGATEAFF. CDR3 sequence (DNA): TGTGCCAGCAGTAGGGACAGGGGGGCCACTGAAGCTTTCTTT.